This T cell receptor (beta chain) comes out of a study of blood T cell repertoires in COVID-19 (TCRdb year 2020). With respect to the entire study: Samples covering the acute and convalescent phases of COVID-19 were provided by collaborators in the United States, Italy and Spain. The material from the prospective study consisted of cDNA or gDNA derived from T cells, B-cell-depleted T cells, or PBMCs. The dataset comprised deeply sampled blood TCRbeta repertoires from subjects exposed to, actively infected with, or recovered from COVID-19. The repertoires were released in a freely available public database intended as a resource for research on the immune response to SARS-CoV-2. The samples were drawn from the first 160 participants of the ongoing ImmuneRACE study and from about 1,200 subjects provided by 6 global collaborators. Nearly every sample came with metadata listing a de-identified subject ID, COVID-19 status, age in years and sex. Where HLA class I and class II types were available, the types were taken from metadata supplied by the sample provider, not from assay-based typing.

On the study overall, not on this receptor specifically: The quantity of clinical and demographic metadata differed by source and by participant and was supplied without curation.

As to this clone: Its antigen specificity is not known. No clone much larger than this one lies a single base away; base qualities are absent.

The CDR3 spans 13 residues, from the cysteine through the phenylalanine. Only the CDR3 part of the read is kept: 39 bases, read in frame from the first base. The V and J ends are trimmed by 1 base and 1 base, leaving 4 bases between them. TCRbeta CDR3 regions were amplified from genomic DNA using the immunoSEQ Assay, a bias-controlled multiplex PCR. The original pipeline was this. Nucleated cell counts per sample were estimated from amplification of reference gene primers within the assay. Sequence reads were collapsed and filtered to measure the absolute abundance of every unique TCRbeta CDR3 rearrangement. For each sample, productive Simpson clonality was calculated as the square root of Simpson's diversity index over productive rearrangements. Drawn from immuneACCESS, this table holds only the in-frame rearrangements with V and J called that TCRdb kept. Clones are partly lost; checked studies trace under half to an unresolved V gene and leave the rest unexplained. The V and J calls and clone size are taken from that table; D and trimming were inferred from the DNA. The table for this sample lists approximately 170,000 clones; about 86% of them were counted only once. Of the sample, around 6.5% is held by the ten largest clones.

Whole blood was collected in K2EDTA tubes by collaborating institutions according to the institutions' own protocols. For TCRbeta analysis, collaborators shipped samples as frozen whole blood, isolated PBMCs, or DNA extracted from either of those sample types. The sample consisted of peripheral blood. This receptor was obtained from a woman older than 75 in a cohort sampled during active or convalescent COVID-19. The V and J segments used are TRBV12-3 or TRBV12-4 and TRBJ1-1; confidence is insufficient to name the D gene. In nucleotide form, the sequence is TGTGCCAGCAGTTTAGTTAAGAACACTGAAGCTTTCTTT. The translation is CASSLVKNTEAFF.